A single sample is the source of the 6 T cell receptor beta chains below, sequenced in a study of glioma-infiltrating T cells after dendritic cell vaccination. The table came from immunoSEQ multiplex PCR; TCRdb's copy has only in-frame clones and leaves some out. The table lists about 82,000 clones, 85% to 90% of them singletons. The input for sequencing was blood, taken before dendritic cell vaccination. Receptors were obtained from a human donor with glioblastoma.

The CDR3 DNA reads TGTGCCAGTAGTCCACAGGGACAGCGTCGTTCACCCCTCCACTTT. Protein: CASSPQGQRRSPLHF. This rearrangement joins TRBV19 to TRBJ1-6; 7 bases are shared with TRBD1. The CDR3 totals 15 residues. In germline, CDR1 is LNHDA, CDR2 SQIVND (reference sequence). V shed 5 bases, J shed 9 bases, and the junction held 10 bases outside the gene matches.

This chain joins TRBV30 and TRBJ2-7, with D unresolved. The germline V gene has CDR1 GTSNPN and CDR2 SVGIG (reference sequence). V was pared by 3 bases and J by 2 bases, with 11 bases between. CDR3 length: 13 amino acids. CDR3 loop: CAWRKPVTYEQYF. CDR3 coding DNA: TGTGCCTGGAGGAAACCAGTTACCTACGAGCAGTACTTC.

This rearrangement joins TRBV28 to TRBJ1-1; TRBD1 agrees at 7 bases. The CDR3 consists of 15 residues. The trim removed 6 bases at V and 1 base at J, leaving 8 bases unmatched. The germline CDR1 and CDR2 sequences are MDHEN and SYDVKM. CDR3 protein: CASSLTGLWNTEAFF. CDR3 sequence (DNA): TGTGCCAGCAGCCTGACAGGGCTTTGGAACACTGAAGCTTTCTTT.

The rearrangement links TRBV13 to TRBJ1-5; D unresolved. The CDR3 sequence is 14 residues long. V lost 3 bases, J lost 3 bases, and 9 bases lay in between. CDR1 is PRHDT, CDR2 FYEKMQ, per germline (reference sequence). This CDR3 reads CASSLGGNNQPQHF. Here the CDR3 DNA reads TGTGCCAGCAGCTTGGGAGGTAACAATCAGCCCCAGCATTTT.

The CDR3 here is CASSLGLPDTDTQYF. The CDR3 region has the DNA TGTGCCAGCAGCTTAGGGCTCCCCGACACAGATACGCAGTATTTT. The gene calls are TRBV11-3 and TRBJ2-3; D remains unclear. The CDR3 spans 15 residues. V lost 1 base and J 2 bases, leaving 10 bases between the germline ends. Germline values: CDR1 SGHNT, CDR2 YENEEA.

The rearrangement links TRBV9 to TRBJ2-3; D uncertain. V lost 0 bases and J 5 bases, leaving 13 bases between the germline ends. CDR3 length: 15 residues. Germline V gene sequence: CDR1 SGDLS, CDR2 YYNGEE. DNA of the CDR3: TGTGCCAGCAGCGTAGCCCCCCTACTTGAAGATACGCAGTATTTT. Translating gives CASSVAPLLEDTQYF. Complete variable domain (other parts from reference TRBV9 and TRBJ2-3): DSGVTQTPKHLITATGQRVTLRCSPRSGDLSVYWYQQSLDQGLQFLIQYYNGEERAKGNILERFSAQQFPDLHSELNLSSLELGDSALYFCASSVAPLLEDTQYFGPGTRLTVL.